This T cell receptor (beta chain) was retrieved from a study of T cells after yellow fever vaccination (dated by TCRdb to the late 2010s). Looking at the study overall: The SMART-Seq v4 Ultra Low Input RNA kit was used to prepare libraries from fractions with low cell numbers. Bulk TCR alpha and beta repertoires were sequenced longitudinally to track T-cell clones before and after primary and booster YFV17D yellow fever vaccination. The cohort comprised two healthy male donors, one aged 18 to 29 and one aged 30 to 40 years. Blood was collected at multiple timepoints before and after primary and secondary immunization, and bulk PBMC replicates and cell subsets were isolated.

V is pruned by 7 bases and J by 0 bases, leaving 4 bases of the junction without a gene match. In the germline V gene, CDR1 corresponds to SGHTA and CDR2 to FQGNSA. Counted from cysteine to phenylalanine, this CDR3 has 15 amino acids. Just the 45-base CDR3 DNA is kept, in frame starting at base 1. The listed sequencing device is Illumina NovaSeq 6000. TCR cDNA was made using 5'RACE template switching, a step that added a universal primer site and unique molecular identifiers. cDNA synthesis was primed from both the TCR alpha and TCR beta constant segments. Library amplification involved two PCR steps, and the second step added sample barcodes and sequencing adapters. Sequencing of libraries was performed on Illumina HiSeq 2500 (2x100 bp) or NovaSeq (2x150 bp). Per the source publication's procedure: MIGEC handled demultiplexing of reads and collapsing into UMI consensus sequences, while MiXCR performed V(D)J alignment. Vaccine-responding clonotypes were defined with edgeR using replicate PBMC samples, requiring FDR below 0.01 and a log2 fold change above 5 up to day 15. Each bulk clonotype received a CD4 or CD8 identity based on whether the sequenced CD4 or CD8 repertoire contained that clonotype at higher abundance. TCRdb cleaned the public reads at Q25 with fastp, built clones with MiXCR and kept in-frame beta chains. One record per CDR3 amino acid sequence lists the most common genes and DNA. The V and J calls, along with clone size, are taken from TCRdb and not from the paper's own processing. The sample profile shows 250,000 or so distinct CDR3 sequences; roughly 4% of them were found once. The top ten clonotypes cover under 20% of the sample.

Beyond this particular receptor, the publication reports: A small share of clonotypes was detected in both CD4 and CD8 compartments, with the overlap likely arising from convergent recombination. Most clones expanded after primary vaccination were re-detected after the booster (just under 97% of CD4 and around 88% of CD8), suggesting broad memory maintenance. Compared with the primary T-cell response, the secondary T-cell response was faster but weaker, reaching its peak on day 5 rather than on day 15. Because only a couple of donors were included in the study, the extent to which the findings can be generalized is limited. Computational filtering was needed because FACS-sorted repertoires could contain abundant contaminating clonotypes from the bulk population.

The table lists this clonotype with many counts. Its antigen is not yet known. No quality values exist for individual bases; no much larger clone is one base distant. This specimen's treatment or condition label, interpreted: live attenuated yellow fever vaccine strain. At each blood-draw timepoint, two biological replicates of bulk PBMCs were collected. A standard Ficoll-Paque protocol was used to isolate PBMCs from peripheral blood. RNA was extracted with TriZol from bulk PBMCs, CD4 and CD8 fractions, and dextramer-positive and dextramer-negative fractions. The sequenced sample was PBMCs, obtained 15 days after the yellow fever booster vaccination. This sequence originates from a man aged 18 to 30 who received the YFV17D yellow fever vaccine. The chain joins TRBV7-2 to TRBJ2-3; TRBD2 agrees with 10 junctional bases. The DNA sequence is as follows: TGTGCCAGCACAGCGGGGGGGCCTAGCACAGATACGCAGTATTTT. It translates as CASTAGGPSTDTQYF. The CDR3, completed at both ends by the reference TRBV7-2 and TRBJ2-3 genes, gives the full variable domain GAGVSQSPSNKVTEKGKDVELRCDPISGHTALYWYRQSLGQGLEFLIYFQGNSAPDKSGLPSDRFSAERTGGSVSTLTIQRTQQEDSAVYLCASTAGGPSTDTQYFGPGTRLTVL.